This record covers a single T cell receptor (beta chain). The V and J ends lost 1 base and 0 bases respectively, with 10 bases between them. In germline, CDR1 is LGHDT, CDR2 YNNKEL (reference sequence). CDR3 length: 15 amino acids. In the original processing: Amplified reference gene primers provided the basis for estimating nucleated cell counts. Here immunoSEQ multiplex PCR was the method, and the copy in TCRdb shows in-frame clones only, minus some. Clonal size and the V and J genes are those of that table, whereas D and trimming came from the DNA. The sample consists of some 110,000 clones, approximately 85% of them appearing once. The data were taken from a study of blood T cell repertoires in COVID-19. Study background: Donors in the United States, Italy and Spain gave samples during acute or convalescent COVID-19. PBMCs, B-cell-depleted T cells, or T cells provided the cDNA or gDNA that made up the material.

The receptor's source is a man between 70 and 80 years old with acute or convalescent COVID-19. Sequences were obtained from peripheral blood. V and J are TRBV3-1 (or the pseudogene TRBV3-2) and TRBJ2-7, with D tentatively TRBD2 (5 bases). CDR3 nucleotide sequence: TGTGCCAGCAGCCAAGTTTCCGGGAACTCCTACGAGCAGTACTTC. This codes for CASSQVSGNSYEQYF.